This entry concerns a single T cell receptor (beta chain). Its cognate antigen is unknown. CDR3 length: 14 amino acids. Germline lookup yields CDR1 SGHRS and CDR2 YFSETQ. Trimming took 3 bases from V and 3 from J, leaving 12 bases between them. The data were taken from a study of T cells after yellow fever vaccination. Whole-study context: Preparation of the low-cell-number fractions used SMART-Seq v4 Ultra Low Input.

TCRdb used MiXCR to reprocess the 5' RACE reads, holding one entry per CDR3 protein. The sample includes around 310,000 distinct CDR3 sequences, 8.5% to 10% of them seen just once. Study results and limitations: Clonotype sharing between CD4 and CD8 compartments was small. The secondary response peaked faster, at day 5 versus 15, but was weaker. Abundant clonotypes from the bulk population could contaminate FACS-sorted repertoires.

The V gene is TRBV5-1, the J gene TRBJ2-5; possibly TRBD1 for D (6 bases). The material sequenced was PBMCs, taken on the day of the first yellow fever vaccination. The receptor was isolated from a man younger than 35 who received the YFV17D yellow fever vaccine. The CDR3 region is CASSSNGQKETQYF. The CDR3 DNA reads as TGCGCCAGCAGCTCGAATGGACAGAAAGAGACCCAGTACTTC. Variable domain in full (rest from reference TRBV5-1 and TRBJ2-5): KAGVTQTPRYLIKTRGQQVTLSCSPISGHRSVSWYQQTPGQGLQFLFEYFSETQRNKGNFPGRFSGRQFSNSRSEMNVSTLELGDSALYLCASSSNGQKETQYFGPGTRLLVL.